This TCR beta chain stems from a study of identical twins. As for this clonotype: The antigen remains unidentified.

Template switching (which added a universal primer site) was used, and cDNA carried unique molecular identifiers. From the 5' RACE reads, TCRdb called clonotypes with MiXCR, one entry per CDR3 protein. Of around 450,000 distinct CDR3 sequences detected, 14% appear once; the ten largest clones hold around 0.48%. Regarding the study as a whole: For zero-insertion analyses, partial confounding could come from invariant MAIT and iNKT cells. The conclusions drew on cross-sectional statistical analysis instead of tracking the same donors.

This CDR3 region has 13 residues. The V and J ends lost 0 bases and 4 bases respectively, with 9 bases between them. CDR1 and CDR2 (germline): DFQATT, SNEGSKA (reference sequence). A further study also used this sample, focusing on yellow fever vaccine responses in identical twins.

This clonotype was sampled from a woman younger than 35 in good health. This rearrangement joins TRBV20-1 to TRBJ1-2; no clear D. Input material: CD4+ T cells sorted from blood. The CDR3 reads CSARDPRSYGYTF. The CDR3, as DNA: TGCAGTGCTAGAGATCCCAGGAGCTATGGCTACACCTTC.